This passage covers 21 T cell receptor beta chains from one sample sequenced in a study of OX40 agonist ivuxolimab in advanced cancers. Method: immunoSEQ multiplex PCR; TCRdb's copy keeps in-frame clones and lacks some. The sample carries 55,000 to 75,000 clones, roughly 89% recorded once. The sample here was CD4+ or CD8+ T cells sorted from blood, taken in a trial of the OX40 agonist ivuxolimab. The receptors shown here come from an adult with an advanced solid tumor such as melanoma, head and neck, liver or kidney cancer.

This clone occurred once. The V call is TRBV18, the J call TRBJ1-1; D unresolved. CDR1 and CDR2 (germline): KGHSH, LQKENI. Trimming removed 3 bases at V and 1 base at J, with 6 bases between. The CDR3 has 13 residues. The CDR3 spells CASSPDKNTEAFF. The CDR3 nucleotides read TGTGCCAGCTCACCCGACAAGAACACTGAAGCTTTCTTT.

The genes are TRBV11-1 and TRBJ1-2; D unresolved. Germline assignment: CDR1 SGHAT and CDR2 FQDESV (reference sequence). V was clipped by 1 base and J by 2 bases, with 5 bases between them. CDR3 length: 13 residues. The CDR3 bases are TGTGCCAGCAGCTTAGACATAAACTATGGCTACACCTTC. Translated: CASSLDINYGYTF.

This chain links TRBV7-9 with TRBJ1-2, with 7 bases matching TRBD1. In germline, CDR1 is SEHNR, CDR2 FQNEAQ (reference sequence). The V and J ends lost 1 base and 7 bases, in that order; junction bases with no gene match: 15. This CDR3 spans 17 amino acids. CDR3 in amino acids: CASSLGGTADLLAGYTF. As DNA, the CDR3 is TGTGCCAGCAGCTTAGGCGGGACAGCCGACTTACTTGCTGGCTACACCTTC.

This chain joins TRBV9 and TRBJ2-3; TRBD2 matches at 10 bases. The CDR3 has 15 residues. Per the germline V gene, CDR1 is SGDLS and CDR2 is YYNGEE. The junction had 6 bases not matched to a gene; V was cut back by 4 bases and J by 4 bases. CDR3 in amino acids: CASSTGTSEPDTQYF. In DNA form, the CDR3 reads TGTGCCAGCAGCACAGGGACTAGCGAGCCAGATACGCAGTATTTT.

This sequence joins TRBV18 and TRBJ1-5; tentative D call: TRBD1 (5 bases). V was shortened by 4 bases and J by 4 bases, with 11 bases between the two germline ends. This CDR3 is built from 14 residues. CDR1 is KGHSH, CDR2 LQKENI, per germline. The CDR3 bases are TGTGCCAGCTCACAGGAGACAGTTAATCAGCCCCAGCATTTT. This gives the protein CASSQETVNQPQHF. The full variable domain, with the rest looked up from reference TRBV18 and TRBJ1-5, is NAGVMQNPRHLVRRRGQEARLRCSPMKGHSHVYWYRQLPEEGLKFMVYLQKENIIDESGMPKERFSAEFPKEGPSILRIQQVVRGDSAAYFCASSQETVNQPQHFGDGTRLSIL.

This chain links TRBV9 with TRBJ1-1, with 7 bases that match TRBD1. The CDR3 runs 17 residues. Per the germline V gene, CDR1 is SGDLS and CDR2 is YYNGEE. The V and J ends lost 0 bases and 0 bases, in that order; junction bases with no gene match: 8. CDR3 residues: CASSVAGQGGMNTEAFF. The CDR3 DNA reads TGTGCCAGCAGCGTAGCTGGGCAGGGGGGCATGAACACTGAAGCTTTCTTT.

This clone was seen just once. This sequence joins TRBV5-1 and TRBJ2-3; D possibly corresponds to TRBD1 (7 bases). V was cut by 4 bases and J by 3 bases, with 12 bases left in between. The V gene's germline CDR1 is SGHRS and CDR2 YFSETQ. The CDR3 is made up of 14 amino acids. Here the CDR3 reads CASSTGDSTDTQYF. CDR3 DNA: TGCGCCAGCAGCACAGGGGACTCGACAGATACGCAGTATTTT.

CDR3 sequence (DNA): TGTGCCAGCAGTGAGATGGGCAGGGGGGCTACCGGGGAGCTGTTTTTT. It encodes CASSEMGRGATGELFF. The chain employs TRBV2 and TRBJ2-2, with D perhaps TRBD1 (7 bases). V shed 3 bases and J shed 5 bases, with 16 bases lying between them. The CDR3 totals 16 residues. Germline CDR1 reads SNHLY; CDR2 reads FYNNEI.

The J gene is TRBJ2-3, the V gene TRBV2; 14 bases are shared with TRBD2. With 6 bases clipped from V and 2 bases from J, the junction kept 4 bases outside the gene matches. The CDR3 runs 16 residues. CDR1 and CDR2 from the germline V gene are SNHLY and FYNNEI. CDR3 sequence (DNA): TGTGCCAGCAGAGGGGGACTAGCGGGAGTCACAGATACGCAGTATTTT. Amino acid sequence: CASRGGLAGVTDTQYF.

The chain links TRBV5-4 to TRBJ2-3; D might be TRBD1 (6 bases). The CDR3 loop spans 14 amino acids. V gave up 2 bases and J gave up 4 bases, with 11 bases separating them. The germline gives CDR1 SGHNT, CDR2 YYREEE (reference sequence). CDR3 in DNA: TGTGCCAGCAGCTTTGACAGGAATGCAGATACGCAGTATTTT. Protein: CASSFDRNADTQYF.

This clone was seen a single time. J is TRBJ2-7 and V is TRBV11-2; D possibly corresponds to TRBD2 (6 bases). V was pared by 5 bases and J by 3 bases, with 11 bases between. CDR1 and CDR2 (germline): SGHAT, FQNNGV. CDR3 length: 13 amino acids. CDR3 DNA: TGTGCCAGCAGCATTAGACTAGTCTACGAGCAGTACTTC. Amino acid sequence: CASSIRLVYEQYF.

CDR3 region: CASSPRQGTTTGELFF. The CDR3 region has the DNA TGTGCCAGCTCACCCAGACAGGGAACTACGACCGGGGAGCTGTTTTTT. The V call is TRBV18, the J call TRBJ2-2, with 7 bases lining up with TRBD1. The junction had 9 bases not matched to a gene; V was cut back by 3 bases and J by 5 bases. Germline CDR1 is KGHSH and CDR2 is LQKENI. There are 16 residues in the CDR3.

V is TRBV7-2 and J is TRBJ2-7, with D uncertain. In germline, CDR1 is SGHTA, CDR2 FQGNSA. The V end was cut by 0 bases, the J end by 6 bases, with 9 bases between. The CDR3 length is 13 residues. The DNA for the CDR3 is TGTGCCAGCAGCTTAGCGATAAGGAGCGAGCAGTACTTC. This codes for CASSLAIRSEQYF.

J is TRBJ2-3 and V is TRBV5-1; 9 bases line up with TRBD1. The V gene's germline CDR1 is SGHRS and CDR2 YFSETQ. The CDR3 is made up of 16 amino acids. With 0 bases clipped from V and 0 bases from J, the junction kept 2 bases outside the gene matches. CDR3 region: CASSLGTGVSTDTQYF. CDR3 DNA sequence: TGCGCCAGCAGCTTGGGGACAGGGGTGAGCACAGATACGCAGTATTTT. Full variable domain (missing parts from reference TRBV5-1 and TRBJ2-3): KAGVTQTPRYLIKTRGQQVTLSCSPISGHRSVSWYQQTPGQGLQFLFEYFSETQRNKGNFPGRFSGRQFSNSRSEMNVSTLELGDSALYLCASSLGTGVSTDTQYFGPGTRLTVL.

The chain joins TRBV5-6 to TRBJ1-2; 9 nucleotides agree with TRBD1. Per the germline V gene, CDR1 is SGHDT and CDR2 is YYEEEE. Unmatched junction bases numbered 6, after V lost 4 bases and J lost 2 bases. The CDR3 consists of 15 residues. CDR3: CASSRPGTGNYGYTF. DNA for the CDR3: TGTGCCAGCAGCCGTCCCGGGACAGGGAACTATGGCTACACCTTC.

The chain combines TRBV27 with TRBJ2-2; D is unclear. The CDR3 spans 11 residues. CDR1 and CDR2 from the germline V gene are MNHEY and SMNVEV (reference sequence). The V gene lost 5 bases and the J gene lost 5 bases, with 3 bases spanning the gap. The CDR3 sequence is CASSRTGELFF. The CDR3 DNA is TGTGCCAGCAGTCGGACCGGGGAGCTGTTTTTT.

The chain recombines TRBV10-1 with TRBJ2-2; 12 bases are a match to TRBD2. V lost 3 bases to trimming and J lost 5 bases; unmatched junction nucleotides: 13. Germline V gene data show CDR1 as WNHNN and CDR2 as SYGVQD (reference sequence). The CDR3 runs 19 residues. The CDR3 DNA reads TGCGCCAGCAGTGACTCTGGTGGACTAGCGGGGCCGGGAACCGGGGAGCTGTTTTTT. Its translation: CASSDSGGLAGPGTGELFF.

The chain is built from TRBV19 and TRBJ2-3; 7 bases agree with TRBD1. This CDR3 region has 15 residues. Germline V gene data show CDR1 as LNHDA and CDR2 as SQIVND (reference sequence). V lost 5 bases to trimming and J lost 4 bases; unmatched junction nucleotides: 9. CDR3 DNA sequence: TGTGCCAGTAGTGAGACAGGGTTCGGGTCAGATACGCAGTATTTT. It translates to CASSETGFGSDTQYF. The entire variable domain, with the rest obtained from reference TRBV19 and TRBJ2-3, is as follows: DGGITQSPKYLFRKEGQNVTLSCEQNLNHDAMYWYRQDPGQGLRLIYYSQIVNDFQKGDIAEGYSVSREKKESFPLTVTSAQKNPTAFYLCASSETGFGSDTQYFGPGTRLTVL.

This clone was picked up a small number of times. The chain combines TRBV18 with TRBJ2-2; D gene unclear. The CDR3 sequence is 15 residues long. With 6 bases removed from V and 3 bases from J, the gap between germline ends came to 14 bases. Germline values: CDR1 KGHSH, CDR2 LQKENI. DNA for the CDR3: TGTGCCAGCTCCCTCAGGTACAGTGACACCGGGGAGCTGTTTTTT. Amino acids: CASSLRYSDTGELFF.

This rearrangement joins TRBV28 to TRBJ2-7; no clear D gene. V lost 8 bases and J 1 base, leaving 9 bases between the germline ends. The CDR3 covers 12 residues. Germline CDR1 MDHEN, CDR2 SYDVKM. The CDR3 DNA reads as TGTGCCAGCGGGATGGGGTCCTACGAGCAGTACTTC. This gives the protein CASGMGSYEQYF.

The J gene is TRBJ1-1, the V gene TRBV6-1, with TRBD1 as a possible D gene (5 bases). Germline lookup yields CDR1 MNHNS and CDR2 SASEGT. There are 13 residues in the CDR3. V was shortened by 10 bases and J by 3 bases, with 15 bases between the two germline ends. CDR3 nucleotides: TGTGCCAATAGGGGTAACTTGGACACTGAAGCTTTCTTT. This sequence encodes CANRGNLDTEAFF.